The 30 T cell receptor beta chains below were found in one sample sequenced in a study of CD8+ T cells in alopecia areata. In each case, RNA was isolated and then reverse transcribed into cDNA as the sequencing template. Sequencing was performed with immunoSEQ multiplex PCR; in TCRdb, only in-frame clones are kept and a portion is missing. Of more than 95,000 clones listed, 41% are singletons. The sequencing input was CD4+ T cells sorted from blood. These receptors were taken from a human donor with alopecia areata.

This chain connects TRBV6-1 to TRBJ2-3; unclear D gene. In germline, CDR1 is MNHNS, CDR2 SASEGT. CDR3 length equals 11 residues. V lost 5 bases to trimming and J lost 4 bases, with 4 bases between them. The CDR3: CASSSSDTQYF. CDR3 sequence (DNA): TGTGCCAGCAGTAGCTCAGATACGCAGTATTTT.

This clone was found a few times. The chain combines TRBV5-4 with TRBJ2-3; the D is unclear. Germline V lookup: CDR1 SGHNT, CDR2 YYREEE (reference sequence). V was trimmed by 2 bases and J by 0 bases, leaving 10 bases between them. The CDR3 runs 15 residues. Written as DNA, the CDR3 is TGTGCCAGCAGCTTCGCGGTACCTAGCACAGATACGCAGTATTTT. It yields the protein CASSFAVPSTDTQYF.

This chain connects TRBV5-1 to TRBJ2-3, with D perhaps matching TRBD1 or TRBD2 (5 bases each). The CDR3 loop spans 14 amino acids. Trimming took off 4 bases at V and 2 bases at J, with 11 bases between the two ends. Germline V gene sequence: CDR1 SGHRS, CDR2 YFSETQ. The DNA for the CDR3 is TGCGCCAGCAGCGTCGGGACGGACACAGATACGCAGTATTTT. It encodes CASSVGTDTDTQYF.

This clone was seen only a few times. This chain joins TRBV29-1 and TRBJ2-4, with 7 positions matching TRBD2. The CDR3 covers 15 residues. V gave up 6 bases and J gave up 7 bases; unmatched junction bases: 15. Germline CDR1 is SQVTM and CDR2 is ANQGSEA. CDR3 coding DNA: TGCAGCGTGAGTCCTAGCGGAGCTTTGTTGAACATTCAGTACTTC. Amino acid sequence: CSVSPSGALLNIQYF.

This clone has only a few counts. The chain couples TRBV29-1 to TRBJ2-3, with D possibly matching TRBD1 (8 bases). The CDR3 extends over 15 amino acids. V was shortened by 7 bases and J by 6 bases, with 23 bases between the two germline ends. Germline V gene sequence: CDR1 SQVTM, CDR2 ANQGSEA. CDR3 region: CSARRGRERLDTQYF. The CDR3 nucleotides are TGCAGCGCCCGCAGGGGGCGGGAGCGCCTGGATACGCAGTATTTT.

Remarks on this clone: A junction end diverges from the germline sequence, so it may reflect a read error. The DNA for the CDR3 is TGTGCCAGCAGTTCCGGGACAGAGATCTACAAGCAGTACTTC. Translated: CASSSGTEIYKQYF. The V and J genes are TRBV7-2 and TRBJ2-7; TRBD1 aligns across 7 bases. The CDR3 length is 14 residues. Per germline, CDR1 SGHTA and CDR2 FQGNSA.

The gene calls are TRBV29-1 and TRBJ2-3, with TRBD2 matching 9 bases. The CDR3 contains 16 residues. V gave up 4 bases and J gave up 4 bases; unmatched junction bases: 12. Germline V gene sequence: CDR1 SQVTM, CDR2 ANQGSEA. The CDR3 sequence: CSVGHRLQREADTQYF. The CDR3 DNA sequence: TGCAGCGTTGGTCACCGGTTGCAGCGGGAGGCAGATACGCAGTATTTT.

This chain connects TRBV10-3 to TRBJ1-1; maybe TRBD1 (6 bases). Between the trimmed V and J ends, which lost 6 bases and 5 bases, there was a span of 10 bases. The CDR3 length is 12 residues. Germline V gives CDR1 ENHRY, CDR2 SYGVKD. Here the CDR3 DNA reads TGTGCCATCAGAGGAGGGGGGACTGAAGCTTTCTTT. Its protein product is CAIRGGGTEAFF.

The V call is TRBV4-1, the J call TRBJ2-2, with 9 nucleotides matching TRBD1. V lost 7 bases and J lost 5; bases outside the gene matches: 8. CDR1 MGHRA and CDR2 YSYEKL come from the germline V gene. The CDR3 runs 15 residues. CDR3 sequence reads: CASNTGTGTTGELFF. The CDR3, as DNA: TGCGCCAGCAATACCGGGACAGGGACAACCGGGGAGCTGTTTTTT.

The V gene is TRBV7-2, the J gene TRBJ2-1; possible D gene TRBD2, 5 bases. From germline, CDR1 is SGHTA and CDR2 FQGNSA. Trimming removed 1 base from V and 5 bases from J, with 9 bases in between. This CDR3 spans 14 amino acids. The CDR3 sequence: CASSLGLADNEQFF. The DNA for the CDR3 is TGTGCCAGCAGCTTAGGGCTAGCCGACAATGAGCAGTTCTTC.

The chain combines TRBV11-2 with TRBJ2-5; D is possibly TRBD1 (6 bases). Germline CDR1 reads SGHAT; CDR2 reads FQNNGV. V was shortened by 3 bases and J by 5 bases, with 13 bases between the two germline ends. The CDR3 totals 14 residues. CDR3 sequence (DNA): TGTGCCAGCAGCTTGAAAAGGGGGTGGGAGACCCAGTACTTC. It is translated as CASSLKRGWETQYF.

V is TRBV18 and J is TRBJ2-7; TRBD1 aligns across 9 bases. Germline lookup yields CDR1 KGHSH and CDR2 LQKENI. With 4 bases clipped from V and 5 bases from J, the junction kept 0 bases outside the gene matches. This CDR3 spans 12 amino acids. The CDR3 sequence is CASSRQGDEQYF. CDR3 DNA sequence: TGTGCCAGCTCACGACAGGGGGACGAGCAGTACTTC.

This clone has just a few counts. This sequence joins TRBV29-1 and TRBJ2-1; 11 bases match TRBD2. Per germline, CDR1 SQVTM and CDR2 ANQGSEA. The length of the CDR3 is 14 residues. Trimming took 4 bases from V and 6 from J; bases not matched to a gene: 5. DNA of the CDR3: TGCAGCGTTGTTGCTCTAGCGGGAGGCAATGAGCAGTTCTTC. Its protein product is CSVVALAGGNEQFF.

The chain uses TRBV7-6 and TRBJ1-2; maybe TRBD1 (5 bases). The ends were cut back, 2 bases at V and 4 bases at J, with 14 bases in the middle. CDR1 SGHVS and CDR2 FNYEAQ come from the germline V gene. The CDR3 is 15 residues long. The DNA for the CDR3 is TGTGCCAGCAGCTTATTTACGGGGCAGGGCTATGGCTACACCTTC. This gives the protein CASSLFTGQGYGYTF.

CDR3: CSVELRTVNTEAFF. The CDR3 region has the DNA TGCAGCGTTGAGTTAAGGACAGTGAACACTGAAGCTTTCTTT. The chain couples TRBV29-1 to TRBJ1-1, with D possibly being TRBD1 (6 bases). V lost 3 bases and J 0 bases, leaving 11 bases between the germline ends. Germline V gene sequence: CDR1 SQVTM, CDR2 ANQGSEA. This CDR3 contains 14 residues.

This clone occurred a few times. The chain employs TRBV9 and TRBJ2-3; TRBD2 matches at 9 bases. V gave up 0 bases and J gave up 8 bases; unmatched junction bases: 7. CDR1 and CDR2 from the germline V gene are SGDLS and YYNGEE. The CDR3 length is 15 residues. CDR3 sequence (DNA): TGTGCCAGCAGCGTAGATCCTAGCGGGATCAGTACGCAGTATTTT. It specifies CASSVDPSGISTQYF.

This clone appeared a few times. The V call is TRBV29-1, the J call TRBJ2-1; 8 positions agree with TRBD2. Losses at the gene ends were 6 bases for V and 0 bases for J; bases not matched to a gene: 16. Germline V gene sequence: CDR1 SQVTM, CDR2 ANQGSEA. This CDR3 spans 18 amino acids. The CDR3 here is CSVGSPSGRQSSYNEQFF. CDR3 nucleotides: TGCAGCGTGGGAAGCCCTAGCGGGCGACAGAGCTCCTACAATGAGCAGTTCTTC.

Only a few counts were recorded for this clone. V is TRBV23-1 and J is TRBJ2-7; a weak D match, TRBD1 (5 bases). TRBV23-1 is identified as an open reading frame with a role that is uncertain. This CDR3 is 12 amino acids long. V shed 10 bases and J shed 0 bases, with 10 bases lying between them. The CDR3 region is CATRTFSYEQYF. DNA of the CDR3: TGCGCCACGCGGACATTCTCCTACGAGCAGTACTTC.

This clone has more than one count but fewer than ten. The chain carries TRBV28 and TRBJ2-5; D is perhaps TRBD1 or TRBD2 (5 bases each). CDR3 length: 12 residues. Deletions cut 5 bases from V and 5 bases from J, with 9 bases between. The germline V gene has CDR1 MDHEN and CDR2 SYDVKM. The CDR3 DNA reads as TGTGCCAGCAGTCGGGACCGTGAGACCCAGTACTTC. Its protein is CASSRDRETQYF. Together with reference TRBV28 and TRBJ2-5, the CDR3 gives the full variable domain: DVKVTQSSRYLVKRTGEKVFLECVQDMDHENMFWYRQDPGLGLRLIYFSYDVKMKEKGDIPEGYSVSREKKERFSLILESASTNQTSMYLCASSRDRETQYFGPGTRLLVL.

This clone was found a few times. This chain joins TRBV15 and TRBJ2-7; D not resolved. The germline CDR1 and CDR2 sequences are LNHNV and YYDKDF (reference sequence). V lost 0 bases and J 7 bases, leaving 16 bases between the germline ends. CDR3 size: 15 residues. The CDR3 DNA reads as TGTGCCACCAGCAGAGAAGACTTGAGGCCCGCGGAGCAGTACTTC. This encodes CATSREDLRPAEQYF.

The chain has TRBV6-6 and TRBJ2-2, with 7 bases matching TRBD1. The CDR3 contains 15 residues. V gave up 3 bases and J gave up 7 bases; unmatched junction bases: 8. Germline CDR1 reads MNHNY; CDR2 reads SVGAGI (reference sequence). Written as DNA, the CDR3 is TGTGCCAGCAGTTATCCACAGGGGTCGGGCGGGGAGCTGTTTTTT. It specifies CASSYPQGSGGELFF.

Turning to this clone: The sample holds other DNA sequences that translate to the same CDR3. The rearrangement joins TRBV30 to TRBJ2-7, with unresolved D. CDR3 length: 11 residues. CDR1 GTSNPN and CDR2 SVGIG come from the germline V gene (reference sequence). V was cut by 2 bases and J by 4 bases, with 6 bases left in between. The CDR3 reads CAWSTSYEQYF. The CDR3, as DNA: TGTGCCTGGAGTACCTCATACGAGCAGTACTTC.

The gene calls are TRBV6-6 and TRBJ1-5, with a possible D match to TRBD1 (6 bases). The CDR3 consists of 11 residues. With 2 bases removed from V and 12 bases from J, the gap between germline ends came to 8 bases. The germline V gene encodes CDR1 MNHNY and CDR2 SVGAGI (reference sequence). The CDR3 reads CASSYGQIQHF. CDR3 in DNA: TGTGCCAGCAGTTACGGACAGATCCAGCATTTT.

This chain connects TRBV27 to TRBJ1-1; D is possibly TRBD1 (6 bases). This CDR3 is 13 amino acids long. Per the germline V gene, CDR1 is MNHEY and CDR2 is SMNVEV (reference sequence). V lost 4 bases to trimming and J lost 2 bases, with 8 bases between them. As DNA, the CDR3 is TGTGCCAGCAGTTCACAGGGAAACACTGAAGCTTTCTTT. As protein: CASSSQGNTEAFF.

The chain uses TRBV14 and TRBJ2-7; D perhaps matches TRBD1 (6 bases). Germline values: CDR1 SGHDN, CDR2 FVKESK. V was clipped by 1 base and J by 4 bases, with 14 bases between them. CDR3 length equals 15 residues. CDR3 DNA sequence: TGTGCCAGCAGCCAAGCCCTCGGACAGCGTTACGAGCAGTACTTC. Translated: CASSQALGQRYEQYF.

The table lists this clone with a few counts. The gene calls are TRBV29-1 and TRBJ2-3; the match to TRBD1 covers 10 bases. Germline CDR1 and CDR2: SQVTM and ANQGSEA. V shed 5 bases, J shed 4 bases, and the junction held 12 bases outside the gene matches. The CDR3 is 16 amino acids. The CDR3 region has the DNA TGCAGCGTTATGAAGTGGGGACAGGGGTCGGCAGATACGCAGTATTTT. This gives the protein CSVMKWGQGSADTQYF.

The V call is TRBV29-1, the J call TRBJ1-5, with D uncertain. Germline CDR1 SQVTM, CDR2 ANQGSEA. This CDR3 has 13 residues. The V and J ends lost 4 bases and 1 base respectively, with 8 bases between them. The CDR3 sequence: CSVAERSNQPQHF. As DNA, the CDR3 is TGCAGCGTTGCCGAGAGGAGCAATCAGCCCCAGCATTTT.

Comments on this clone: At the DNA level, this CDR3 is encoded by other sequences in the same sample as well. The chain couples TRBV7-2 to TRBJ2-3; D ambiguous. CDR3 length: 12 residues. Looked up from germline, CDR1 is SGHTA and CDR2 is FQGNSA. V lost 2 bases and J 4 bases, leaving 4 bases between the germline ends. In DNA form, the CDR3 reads TGTGCCAGCAGCTTATTCGCAGATACGCAGTATTTT. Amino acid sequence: CASSLFADTQYF.

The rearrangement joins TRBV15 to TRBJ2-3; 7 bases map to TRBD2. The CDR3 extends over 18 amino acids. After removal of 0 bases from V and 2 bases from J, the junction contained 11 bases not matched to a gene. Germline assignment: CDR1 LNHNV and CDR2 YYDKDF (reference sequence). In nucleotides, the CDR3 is TGTGCCACCAGCAGAGACCGGGCCAGCGGGACCTCCACAGATACGCAGTATTTT. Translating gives CATSRDRASGTSTDTQYF. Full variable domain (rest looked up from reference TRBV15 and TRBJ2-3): DAMVIQNPRYQVTQFGKPVTLSCSQTLNHNVMYWYQQKSSQAPKLLFHYYDKDFNNEADTPDNFQSRRPNTSFCFLDIRSPGLGDTAMYLCATSRDRASGTSTDTQYFGPGTRLTVL.

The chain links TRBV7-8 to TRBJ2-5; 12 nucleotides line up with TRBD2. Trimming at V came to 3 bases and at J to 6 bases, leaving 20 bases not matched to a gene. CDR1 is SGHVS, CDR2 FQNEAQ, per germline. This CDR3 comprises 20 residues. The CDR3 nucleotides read TGTGCCAGCAGCTTTCCTTCGGGTACTAGCGGGAGGCGCCCTGGTCAGACCCAGTACTTC. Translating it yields CASSFPSGTSGRRPGQTQYF.